One sample yielded the 5 T cell receptor beta chains listed below, sequenced in a study of control samples from healthy donors and cancer patients. The protocol was immunoSEQ multiplex PCR, while the TCRdb copy is restricted to in-frame clones and leaves out a portion. The sample lists 90,000 to 100,000 clones; about 87% were seen once. Sequences were obtained from blood. Every receptor here comes from a woman aged 70-85 years in good health.

The rearrangement links TRBV3-1 (or the pseudogene TRBV3-2) to TRBJ1-1, with a weak D call TRBD1 (5 bases). The V and J ends lost 1 base and 8 bases respectively, with 14 bases between them. This CDR3 has 14 amino acids. Germline V gene lookup returns CDR1 LGHDT and CDR2 YNNKEL (reference sequence). CDR3 coding DNA: TGTGCCAGCAGCCAAGGGGGCCAATCAGGGGAAGCTTTCTTT. Residues: CASSQGGQSGEAFF.

The genes are TRBV5-1 and TRBJ1-1; tentatively, D is TRBD1 (5 bases). The germline V gene encodes CDR1 SGHRS and CDR2 YFSETQ. Trimming took 6 bases from V and 1 from J, leaving 13 bases between them. This CDR3 region has 14 residues. CDR3 in amino acids: CASIGGAENTEAFF. In nucleotides, the CDR3 is TGCGCCAGCATCGGTGGGGCCGAGAACACTGAAGCTTTCTTT.

This sequence joins TRBV5-6 and TRBJ2-7; D perhaps matches TRBD1 (6 bases). Germline V gives CDR1 SGHDT, CDR2 YYEEEE. CDR3 size: 14 residues. The V end was cut by 4 bases, the J end by 9 bases, with 20 bases between. CDR3 coding DNA: TGTGCCAGCAGCCGCCCCACAGGGTCCGTAGGGCAGTACTTC. This encodes CASSRPTGSVGQYF.

The chain joins TRBV5-1 to TRBJ2-3, with 7 bases that match TRBD2. CDR3 length equals 15 residues. The V gene end was trimmed by 1 base and the J gene end by 4 bases; junction bases not matched to a gene: 6. CDR1 is SGHRS, CDR2 YFSETQ, per germline. The chain's CDR3 is CASSLSGGTADTQYF. CDR3 nucleotide sequence: TGCGCCAGCAGCTTGTCCGGGGGGACCGCAGATACGCAGTATTTT.

This clone was seen just once. The chain carries TRBV5-8 and TRBJ2-1, with 10 positions matching TRBD1. Germline V CDR1 and CDR2: SGHTS, YDEGEE. The V gene end was trimmed by 3 bases and the J gene end by 13 bases; junction bases not matched to a gene: 10. There are 14 residues in the CDR3. CDR3 coding DNA: TGTGCCAGCAGCTGGGGACAGGGGCCAGGCCCCCAGTTCTTC. It codes for CASSWGQGPGPQFF.